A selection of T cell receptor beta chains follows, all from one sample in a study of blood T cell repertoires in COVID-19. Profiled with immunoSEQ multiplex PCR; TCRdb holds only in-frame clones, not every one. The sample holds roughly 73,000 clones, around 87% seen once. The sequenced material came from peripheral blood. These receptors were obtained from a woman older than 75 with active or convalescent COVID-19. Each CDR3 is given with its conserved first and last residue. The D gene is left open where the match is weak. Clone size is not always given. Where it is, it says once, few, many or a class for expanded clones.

CDR3aa: CASSTPGRGYNSPLHF
CDR3nt: TGTGCCAGCAGCACCCCGGGCCGGGGGTATAATTCACCCCTCCACTTT
d_gene: .
abundance: .
j_gene: TRBJ1-6
v_gene: TRBV7-2

CDR3aa: CASLSRRGSTDTQYF
CDR3nt: TGTGCCAGCCTCAGCCGCCGCGGGAGCACAGATACGCAGTATTTT
d_gene: .
abundance: .
j_gene: TRBJ2-3
v_gene: TRBV2

CDR3aa: CAWSVGTGGLTTFF
CDR3nt: TGTGCCTGGAGTGTAGGGACAGGGGGGCTCACGACTTTCTTT
d_gene: TRBD1
abundance: .
j_gene: TRBJ1-1
v_gene: TRBV30

CDR3aa: CASSLVRSLNTEAFF
CDR3nt: TGCGCCAGCAGCTTGGTTCGGAGCCTGAACACTGAAGCTTTCTTT
d_gene: .
abundance: .
j_gene: TRBJ1-1
v_gene: TRBV5-1

CDR3aa: CASSLPGVENEKLFF
CDR3nt: TGTGCCAGCAGCTTACCCGGGGTCGAGAATGAAAAACTGTTTTTT
d_gene: .
abundance: .
j_gene: TRBJ1-4
v_gene: TRBV7-8

CDR3aa: CSVGRGSYGYTF
CDR3nt: TGCAGCGTTGGAAGGGGTTCTTATGGCTACACCTTC
d_gene: .
abundance: once
j_gene: TRBJ1-2
v_gene: TRBV29-1

CDR3aa: CASSAGTAGYGYTF
CDR3nt: TGTGCCAGCAGCGCTGGGACGGCGGGATATGGCTACACCTTC
d_gene: .
abundance: few
j_gene: TRBJ1-2
v_gene: TRBV2

CDR3aa: CASSRPYLQLPGEKLFF
CDR3nt: TGTGCCAGCTCACGACCCTATCTACAGCTCCCTGGCGAAAAACTGTTTTTT
d_gene: .
abundance: .
j_gene: TRBJ1-4
v_gene: TRBV18

CDR3aa: CASSLDGRYNGYTF
CDR3nt: TGTGCCAGCAGCTTGGATGGCAGGTATAATGGCTACACCTTC
d_gene: .
abundance: .
j_gene: TRBJ1-2
v_gene: TRBV5-5

CDR3aa: CASSYELAGGQETQYF
CDR3nt: TGTGCCAGCAGTTATGAGCTAGCGGGGGGCCAAGAGACCCAGTACTTC
d_gene: TRBD2
abundance: few
j_gene: TRBJ2-5
v_gene: TRBV6-5

CDR3aa: CASSSRPGGNTEAFF
CDR3nt: TGTGCCAGCAGCTCCCGCCCAGGGGGGAACACTGAAGCTTTCTTT
d_gene: TRBD1
abundance: once
j_gene: TRBJ1-1
v_gene: TRBV7-2

CDR3aa: CASSHGDRSPYGYTF
CDR3nt: TGTGCCAGCAGCCACGGGGACAGGTCCCCCTATGGCTACACCTTC
d_gene: TRBD1
abundance: .
j_gene: TRBJ1-2
v_gene: TRBV3-1/TRBV3-2

CDR3aa: CASSMVDGTAQYF
CDR3nt: TGTGCCAGTAGTATGGTAGACGGGACAGCGCAGTATTTT
d_gene: TRBD1
abundance: .
j_gene: TRBJ2-3
v_gene: TRBV19

CDR3aa: CASSGQGGEQYF
CDR3nt: TGTGCCAGCAGCGGGCAGGGAGGGGAGCAGTACTTC
d_gene: TRBD2
abundance: .
j_gene: TRBJ2-7
v_gene: TRBV9

CDR3aa: CASSQTGLEPQHF
CDR3nt: TGTGCCAGCAGCCAAACGGGACTCGAGCCCCAGCATTTT
d_gene: .
abundance: .
j_gene: TRBJ1-5
v_gene: TRBV3-1/TRBV3-2

CDR3aa: CAWKTRGVGRNTEAFF
CDR3nt: TGTGCCTGGAAGACTCGGGGGGTCGGTCGGAACACTGAAGCTTTCTTT
d_gene: .
abundance: few
j_gene: TRBJ1-1
v_gene: TRBV30

CDR3aa: CASSYKSVAAMNTGELFF
CDR3nt: TGTGCCAGTAGCTATAAGTCAGTAGCGGCGATGAACACCGGGGAGCTGTTTTTT
d_gene: .
abundance: few
j_gene: TRBJ2-2
v_gene: TRBV19

CDR3aa: CASIKAGGSGETQYF
CDR3nt: TGTGCCAGCATCAAAGCGGGGGGGTCAGGTGAGACCCAGTACTTC
d_gene: TRBD2
abundance: .
j_gene: TRBJ2-5
v_gene: TRBV7-2

CDR3aa: CASSPTGGSYEQYF
CDR3nt: TGTGCCAGCTCACCGACAGGGGGCTCCTACGAGCAGTACTTC
d_gene: TRBD1
abundance: .
j_gene: TRBJ2-7
v_gene: TRBV18

CDR3aa: CATSDTGRETQYF
CDR3nt: TGTGCCACCAGTGATACAGGGAGAGAGACCCAGTACTTC
d_gene: .
abundance: .
j_gene: TRBJ2-5
v_gene: TRBV24-1

CDR3aa: CASSLGAGAGGTDTQYF
CDR3nt: TGTGCCAGCAGCTTAGGGGCGGGGGCTGGAGGCACAGATACGCAGTATTTT
d_gene: .
abundance: .
j_gene: TRBJ2-3
v_gene: TRBV7-6

CDR3aa: CASRHDRGGEKLFF
CDR3nt: TGTGCCAGTAGACACGACAGGGGAGGTGAAAAACTGTTTTTT
d_gene: TRBD1
abundance: .
j_gene: TRBJ1-4
v_gene: TRBV19

CDR3aa: CASSAGVQGGVPLHF
CDR3nt: TGTGCCAGCAGTGCAGGAGTACAGGGAGGGGTCCCCCTCCACTTT
d_gene: .
abundance: .
j_gene: TRBJ1-6
v_gene: TRBV2

CDR3aa: CASSYWLDTGELFF
CDR3nt: TGTGCCAGCAGTTACTGGCTAGACACCGGGGAGCTGTTTTTT
d_gene: .
abundance: .
j_gene: TRBJ2-2
v_gene: TRBV6-2/TRBV6-3

CDR3aa: CASSSSTGSNSPLHF
CDR3nt: TGTGCCAGTAGTTCCTCGACAGGTTCTAATTCACCCCTCCACTTT
d_gene: .
abundance: .
j_gene: TRBJ1-6
v_gene: TRBV19

CDR3aa: CASSPNRDKDQFF
CDR3nt: TGTGCCAGCAGCCCTAACCGGGACAAGGATCAATTCTTT
d_gene: .
abundance: .
j_gene: TRBJ1-1
v_gene: TRBV7-2

CDR3aa: CASTNGDKSYTF
CDR3nt: TGTGCCAGCACCAACGGGGACAAAAGCTACACCTTC
d_gene: .
abundance: .
j_gene: TRBJ1-2
v_gene: TRBV6-6

CDR3aa: CASSGTGSLQANEKLFF
CDR3nt: TGTGCCAGCAGTGGGACGGGGTCACTCCAGGCGAATGAAAAACTGTTTTTT
d_gene: .
abundance: .
j_gene: TRBJ1-4
v_gene: TRBV2

CDR3aa: CASSHSRRRENIQYF
CDR3nt: TGTGCCAGTAGCCACTCTAGACGGCGAGAAAACATTCAGTACTTC
d_gene: .
abundance: .
j_gene: TRBJ2-4
v_gene: TRBV19

CDR3aa: CASSFAGLIGEQFF
CDR3nt: TGTGCCAGCAGCTTTGCAGGGCTAATTGGTGAGCAGTTCTTC
d_gene: .
abundance: .
j_gene: TRBJ2-1
v_gene: TRBV7-9

CDR3aa: CASSWTGKYYGYTF
CDR3nt: TGTGCCAGCAGCTGGACAGGGAAGTACTATGGCTACACCTTC
d_gene: TRBD1
abundance: .
j_gene: TRBJ1-2
v_gene: TRBV5-4

CDR3aa: CAIRSGPSSYNEQFF
CDR3nt: TGTGCCATCCGTAGCGGGCCAAGCTCCTACAATGAGCAGTTCTTC
d_gene: TRBD2
abundance: .
j_gene: TRBJ2-1
v_gene: TRBV24-1

CDR3aa: CASRQPNSPLHF
CDR3nt: TGTGCCAGCAGACAACCTAATTCACCCCTCCACTTT
d_gene: .
abundance: few
j_gene: TRBJ1-6
v_gene: TRBV2

CDR3aa: CASSLQAPANTGELFF
CDR3nt: TGTGCCAGCAGCCTCCAGGCCCCCGCGAACACCGGGGAGCTGTTTTTT
d_gene: .
abundance: .
j_gene: TRBJ2-2
v_gene: TRBV7-2

CDR3aa: CASSQDSHEQFF
CDR3nt: TGTGCCAGCAGCCAGGACAGCCATGAGCAGTTCTTC
d_gene: .
abundance: .
j_gene: TRBJ2-1
v_gene: TRBV11-2

CDR3aa: CAWSYGQGTYNEQFF
CDR3nt: TGTGCCTGGAGTTATGGACAGGGGACCTACAATGAGCAGTTCTTC
d_gene: TRBD1
abundance: .
j_gene: TRBJ2-1
v_gene: TRBV30

CDR3aa: CAISRDRLSTDTQYF
CDR3nt: TGTGCCATCAGTCGGGACAGGCTCAGCACAGATACGCAGTATTTT
d_gene: TRBD1
abundance: .
j_gene: TRBJ2-3
v_gene: TRBV10-3

CDR3aa: CASSLTSQGAKNIQYF
CDR3nt: TGTGCCAGCAGCTTAACCTCCCAGGGAGCCAAAAACATTCAGTACTTC
d_gene: .
abundance: .
j_gene: TRBJ2-4
v_gene: TRBV7-9

CDR3aa: CASSLTSGGRTQYF
CDR3nt: TGTGCCAGCAGCTTGACTAGCGGGGGGCGTACGCAGTATTTT
d_gene: TRBD2
abundance: .
j_gene: TRBJ2-3
v_gene: TRBV7-2

CDR3aa: CASSLAPGEYYGYTF
CDR3nt: TGTGCCAGCAGCTTAGCTCCAGGGGAATACTATGGCTACACCTTC
d_gene: .
abundance: once
j_gene: TRBJ1-2
v_gene: TRBV7-6

CDR3aa: CASSVIGSSYNEQFF
CDR3nt: TGTGCCAGCAGCGTAATTGGGAGCTCCTACAATGAGCAGTTCTTC
d_gene: .
abundance: .
j_gene: TRBJ2-1
v_gene: TRBV9

CDR3aa: CASSQEVGDSNTFNTEAFF
CDR3nt: TGCGCCAGCAGCCAAGAGGTCGGAGATTCCAATACCTTCAACACTGAAGCTTTCTTT
d_gene: .
abundance: .
j_gene: TRBJ1-1
v_gene: TRBV4-1

CDR3aa: CASSYKGWVREAFF
CDR3nt: TGTGCCAGCAGTTATAAGGGGTGGGTCCGAGAAGCTTTCTTT
d_gene: .
abundance: .
j_gene: TRBJ1-1
v_gene: TRBV6-5

CDR3aa: CASSSGGGTDTQYF
CDR3nt: TGTGCCAGTAGTAGCGGGGGGGGCACAGATACGCAGTATTTT
d_gene: TRBD2
abundance: .
j_gene: TRBJ2-3
v_gene: TRBV5-6

CDR3aa: CASSSQRDSRAANEKLFF
CDR3nt: TGTGCCAGCAGCTCCCAGAGGGACAGTAGGGCAGCAAATGAAAAACTGTTTTTT
d_gene: TRBD1
abundance: .
j_gene: TRBJ1-4
v_gene: TRBV7-9

CDR3aa: CASSLWGEKIRPQHF
CDR3nt: TGTGCCAGCAGCTTATGGGGGGAGAAGATCCGGCCCCAGCATTTT
d_gene: .
abundance: .
j_gene: TRBJ1-5
v_gene: TRBV7-2

CDR3aa: CASRDSGASYEQYF
CDR3nt: TGTGCCAGCAGAGATAGCGGGGCCTCCTACGAGCAGTACTTC
d_gene: TRBD2
abundance: .
j_gene: TRBJ2-7
v_gene: TRBV3-1/TRBV3-2

CDR3aa: CASTLSVGGDEQFF
CDR3nt: TGTGCCAGCACCCTAAGCGTCGGGGGAGATGAGCAGTTCTTC
d_gene: .
abundance: .
j_gene: TRBJ2-1
v_gene: TRBV7-8

CDR3aa: CASSLRGPSGNTIYF
CDR3nt: TGTGCCAGCAGCTTAAGAGGTCCCTCTGGAAACACCATATATTTT
d_gene: .
abundance: .
j_gene: TRBJ1-3
v_gene: TRBV7-2